The present TCR beta chain was sequenced within a study of molecular identifiers for immune sequencing clone quantification. The V and J ends lost 0 bases and 6 bases respectively, with 12 bases between them. CDR1 is SGHDT and CDR2 is YYEEEE in the germline V gene. This CDR3 spans 15 amino acids. TCRdb reanalysed the PCR reads using MiXCR and keeps one entry per CDR3 protein. The sample gives more than 450,000 distinct CDR3 sequences, roughly 23% of which show up once; around 0.86% is in the top ten. This chain links TRBV5-6 with TRBJ1-4; D gene uncertain. Sequenced sample: naive CD8+ T cells from blood, with Jurkat cell RNA spiked in. Specified subset: FACS-sorted CD8+CD4-CCR7+CD45RA+ naive T cells. The sequence derives from a human donor in good health. Some libraries in this study had Jurkat cell RNA spiked in. CDR3 loop: CASSLVGGTYEKLFF. The CDR3 coding sequence is TGTGCCAGCAGCTTGGTGGGTGGCACGTATGAAAAACTGTTTTTT. The full variable domain, with the rest looked up from reference TRBV5-6 and TRBJ1-4, is DAGVTQSPTHLIKTRGQQVTLRCSPKSGHDTVSWYQQALGQGPQFIFQYYEEEERQRGNFPDRFSGHQFPNYSSELNVNALLLGDSALYLCASSLVGGTYEKLFFGSGTQLSVL.